The present TCR beta chain was sequenced within a study of CXCR3-negative and CXCR3-positive naive CD8 T cells. Regarding the study as a whole: CXCR3-positive naive cells carried more hydrophobic TRB CDR3s than CXCR3-negative naive cells did.

The CDR3 is 13 amino acids. The germline V gene encodes CDR1 SNHLY and CDR2 FYNNEI. Sorts performed in triplicate captured roughly 300,000 cells each from every CD8+ T cell subset. Notes on this clonotype: The target antigen is unknown.

Researchers prepared the TRB cDNA libraries using 5' RACE with UMI labels. TCRdb re-called the 5' RACE reads, yielding one record per CDR3 amino acid sequence without DNA. The specimen's table records about 130,000 distinct CDR3 sequences. The chain uses TRBV2 and TRBJ1-1; TCRdb proposes TRBD1, but this gene call is untestable without DNA. This TCR was sampled from a human donor in good health. Some clones in this sample may be carry-over from other donors' samples. Sequenced sample: naive CXCR3+ CD8+ T cells from blood. Stated subset: CD45RO-CCR7+CD27+CD95- naive CD8+ T cells expressing CXCR3 (TNR3+). This chain's CDR3 is CASSDTGGIVAFF. Full variable domain (outside the CDR3, taken from reference TRBV2 and TRBJ1-1): EPEVTQTPSHQVTQMGQEVILRCVPISNHLYFYWYRQILGQKVEFLVSFYNNEISEKSEIFDDQFSVERPDGSNFTLKIRSTKLEDSAMYFCASSDTGGIVAFFGQGTRLTVV.